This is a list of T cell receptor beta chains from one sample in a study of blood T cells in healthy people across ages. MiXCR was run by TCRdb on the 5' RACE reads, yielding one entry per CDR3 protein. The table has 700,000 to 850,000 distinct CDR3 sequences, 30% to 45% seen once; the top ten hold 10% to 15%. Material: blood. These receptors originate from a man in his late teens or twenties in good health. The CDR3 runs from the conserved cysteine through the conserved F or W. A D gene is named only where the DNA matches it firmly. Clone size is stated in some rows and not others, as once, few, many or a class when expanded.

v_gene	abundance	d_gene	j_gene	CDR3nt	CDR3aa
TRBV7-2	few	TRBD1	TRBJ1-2	TGTGCCAGCAGCCATCCTATATTACAGGGGGCCGAGGTTGGCTATGGCTACACCTTC	CASSHPILQGAEVGYGYTF
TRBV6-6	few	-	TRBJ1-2	TGTGCCAGCAGTTACTCCTATGACAGCTATGGCTACACCTTC	CASSYSYDSYGYTF
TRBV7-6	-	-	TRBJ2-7	TGTGCCAGCAGCTTATGGGCGGGCGCCTACAATGAGCAGTACTTC	CASSLWAGAYNEQYF
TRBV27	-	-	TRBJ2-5	TGTGCCAGCAGTTTTGAGGGCCCGGGGACCCAGTACTTC	CASSFEGPGTQYF
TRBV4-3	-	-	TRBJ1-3	TGCGCCAGCGGCTCCGGGTCGAGCTCTGGAAACACCATATATTTT	CASGSGSSSGNTIYF
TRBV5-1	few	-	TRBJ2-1	TGCGCCAGCAGCTTGGATCGGGGTTTGAGCGATGAGCAGTTCTTC	CASSLDRGLSDEQFF
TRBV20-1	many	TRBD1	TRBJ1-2	TGCAGTGCTGGCAAAACAGGGGACGGCTACACCTTC	CSAGKTGDGYTF
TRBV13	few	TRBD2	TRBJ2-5	TGTGCCAGCAGCCCCGCCCCGGGACTAGCGAAGACCCAGTACTTC	CASSPAPGLAKTQYF
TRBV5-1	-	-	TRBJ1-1	TGCGCCAGCAGCACCGCCCAGGTGAACACTGAAGCTTTCTTT	CASSTAQVNTEAFF
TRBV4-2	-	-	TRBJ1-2	TGTGCCAGCAGCCAAGATTGGGCGGGAAACTATGGCTACACCTTC	CASSQDWAGNYGYTF
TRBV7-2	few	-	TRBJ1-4	TGTGCCAGCAGCTTACGACAGACCGGGGAAAATGAAAAACTGTTTTTT	CASSLRQTGENEKLFF
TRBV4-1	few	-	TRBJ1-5	TGCGCCAGCAGCCAAGATTATTCTTGGAGTCGGCCCCAGCATTTT	CASSQDYSWSRPQHF
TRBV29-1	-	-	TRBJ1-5	TGCAGCGTTGAACCGGGAGTAGGTCAGCCCCAGCATTTT	CSVEPGVGQPQHF
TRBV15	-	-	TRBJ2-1	TGTGCCACCAGCACCAACCAGCTTCATGAGCAGTTCTTC	CATSTNQLHEQFF
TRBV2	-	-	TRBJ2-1	TGTGCCAGCAGTGAAGGGTCTGTGGAGTTCTTC	CASSEGSVEFF
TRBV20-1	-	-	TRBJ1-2	TGCAGTGCTGACCATCGGACAGTAGTCTATGGCTACACCTTC	CSADHRTVVYGYTF
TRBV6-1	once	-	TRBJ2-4	TGTGCCAGCAGTGAATACAGGTCAATAGCCAAAAACATTCAGTACTTC	CASSEYRSIAKNIQYF
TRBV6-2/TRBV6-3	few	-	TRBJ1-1	TGTGCCAGCAGTTATCCGGGTACGGCATCGGGAGCTTTCTTT	CASSYPGTASGAFF
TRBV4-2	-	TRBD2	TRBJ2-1	TGTGCCAGCAGCCAGGAAGCGGGGGGGCTAGGGAATGAGCAGTGCTTC	CASSQEAGGLGNEQCF
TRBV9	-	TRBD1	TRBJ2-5	TGTGCCAGCAGCCGGGACAGGGGGTTCCAAGAGACCCAGTACTTC	CASSRDRGFQETQYF
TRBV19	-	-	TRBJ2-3	TGTGCCAGTAGTATGGGGGGTAGCACAGATACGCAGTATTTT	CASSMGGSTDTQYF
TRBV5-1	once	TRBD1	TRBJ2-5	TGCGCCAGCAGCTATGAACGACAGGGTCAAGAGACCCAGTACTTC	CASSYERQGQETQYF